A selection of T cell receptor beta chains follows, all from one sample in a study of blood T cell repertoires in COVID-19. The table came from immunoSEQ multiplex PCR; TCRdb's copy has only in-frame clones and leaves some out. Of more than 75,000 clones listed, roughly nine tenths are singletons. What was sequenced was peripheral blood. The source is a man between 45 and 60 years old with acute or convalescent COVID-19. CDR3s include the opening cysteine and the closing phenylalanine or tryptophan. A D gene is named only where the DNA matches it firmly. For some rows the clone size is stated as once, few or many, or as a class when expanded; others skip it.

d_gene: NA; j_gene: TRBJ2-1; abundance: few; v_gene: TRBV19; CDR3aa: CASSIGGGSPYNEQFF; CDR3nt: TGTGCCAGTAGTATCGGTGGCGGGTCCCCTTACAATGAGCAGTTCTTC
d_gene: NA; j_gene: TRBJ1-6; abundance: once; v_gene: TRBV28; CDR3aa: CASSAGDSPLHF; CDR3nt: TGTGCCAGCAGCGCAGGGGACTCACCCCTCCACTTT
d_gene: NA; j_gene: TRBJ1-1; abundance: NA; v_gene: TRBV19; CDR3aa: CASSIAADTEAFF; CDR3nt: TGTGCCAGTAGTATTGCGGCAGATACTGAAGCTTTCTTT
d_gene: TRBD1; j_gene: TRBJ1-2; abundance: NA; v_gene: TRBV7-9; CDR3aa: CASSLVRTGANYGYTF; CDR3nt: TGTGCCAGCAGCTTAGTGAGGACAGGGGCTAACTATGGCTACACCTTC
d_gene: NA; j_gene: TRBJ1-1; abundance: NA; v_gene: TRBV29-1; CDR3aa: CSVGDVGVAFF; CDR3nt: TGCAGCGTCGGAGACGTCGGCGTAGCTTTCTTT
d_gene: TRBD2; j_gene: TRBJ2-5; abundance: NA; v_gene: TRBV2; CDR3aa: CASSPLSGTSGQETQYF; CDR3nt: TGTGCCAGCAGTCCTCTTTCCGGGACTAGCGGTCAAGAGACCCAGTACTTC
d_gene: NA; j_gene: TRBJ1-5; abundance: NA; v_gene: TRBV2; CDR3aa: CASSEQNPNQPQHF; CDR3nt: TGTGCCAGCAGTGAACAGAACCCCAATCAGCCCCAGCATTTT
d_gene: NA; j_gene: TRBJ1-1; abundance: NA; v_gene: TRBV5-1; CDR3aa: CASSARGGPMNTEAFF; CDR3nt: TGCGCCAGCAGCGCCCGGGGAGGCCCTATGAACACTGAAGCTTTCTTT
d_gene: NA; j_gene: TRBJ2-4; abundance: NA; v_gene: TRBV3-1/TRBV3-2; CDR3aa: CASSQSATENIQYF; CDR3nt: TGTGCCAGCAGCCAGAGCGCGACAGAAAACATTCAGTACTTC
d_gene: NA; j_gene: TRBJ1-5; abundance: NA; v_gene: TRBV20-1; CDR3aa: CSASRVDQPQHF; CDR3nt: TGCAGTGCTAGTCGGGTGGATCAGCCCCAGCATTTT
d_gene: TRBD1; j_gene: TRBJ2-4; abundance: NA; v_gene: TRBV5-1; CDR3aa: CASSLAVGGEVIQYF; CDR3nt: TGCGCCAGCAGCTTGGCCGTAGGGGGCGAAGTCATTCAGTACTTC
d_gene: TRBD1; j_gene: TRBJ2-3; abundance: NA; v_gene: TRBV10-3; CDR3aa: CAISLQGMDTQYF; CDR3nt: TGTGCCATCAGTTTACAGGGGATGGATACGCAGTATTTT
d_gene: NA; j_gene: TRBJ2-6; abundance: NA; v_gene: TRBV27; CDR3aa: CASSLQPPAYYDRVLTF; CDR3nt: TGTGCCAGCAGTTTACAACCTCCGGCCTACTACGATCGCGTCCTGACTTTC
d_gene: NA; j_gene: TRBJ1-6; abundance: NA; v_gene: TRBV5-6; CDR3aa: CASSLARSGGASPLHF; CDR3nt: TGTGCCAGCAGCTTGGCGAGGTCGGGGGGCGCTTCACCCCTCCACTTT
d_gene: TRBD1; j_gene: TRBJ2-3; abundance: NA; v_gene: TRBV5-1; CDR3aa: CASSLEGQGDVDTQYF; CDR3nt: TGCGCCAGCAGCCTGGAGGGACAGGGGGATGTGGATACGCAGTATTTT
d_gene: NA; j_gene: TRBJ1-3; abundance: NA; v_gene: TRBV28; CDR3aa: CASRPSLSGNTIYF; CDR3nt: TGTGCCAGCAGACCGTCACTCTCTGGAAACACCATATATTTT
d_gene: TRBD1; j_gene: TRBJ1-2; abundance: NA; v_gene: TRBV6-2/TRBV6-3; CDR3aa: CASSLGTGGAWGYTF; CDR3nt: TGTGCCAGCAGCCTCGGGACAGGGGGCGCGTGGGGCTACACCTTC
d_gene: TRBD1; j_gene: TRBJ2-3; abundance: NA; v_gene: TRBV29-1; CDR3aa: CSAVRGQGLDTQYF; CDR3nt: TGCAGCGCGGTCAGGGGACAGGGGTTAGATACGCAGTATTTT
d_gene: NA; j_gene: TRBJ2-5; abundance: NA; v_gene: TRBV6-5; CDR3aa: CASSLQGGEETQYF; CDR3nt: TGTGCCAGCAGTCTACAGGGAGGGGAAGAGACCCAGTACTTC
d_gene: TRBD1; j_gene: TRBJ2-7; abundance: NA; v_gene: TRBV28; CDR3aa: CASSLGTATYEQYF; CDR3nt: TGTGCCAGCAGTTTAGGGACAGCAACCTACGAGCAGTACTTC
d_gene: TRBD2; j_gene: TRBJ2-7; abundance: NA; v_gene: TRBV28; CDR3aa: CASSSGTSASEQYF; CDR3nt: TGTGCCAGCAGTTCCGGGACTAGCGCGAGCGAGCAGTACTTC
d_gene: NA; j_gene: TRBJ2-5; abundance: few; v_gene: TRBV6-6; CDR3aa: CASRNRAKTQYF; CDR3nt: TGTGCCAGCAGAAACAGGGCGAAGACCCAGTACTTC
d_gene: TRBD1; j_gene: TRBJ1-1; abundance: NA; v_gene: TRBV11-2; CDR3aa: CASSWNRGRDTEAFF; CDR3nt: TGTGCCAGCAGCTGGAACAGGGGCAGGGACACTGAAGCTTTCTTT
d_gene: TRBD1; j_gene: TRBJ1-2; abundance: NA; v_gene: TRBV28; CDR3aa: CASSATDREQGGYTF; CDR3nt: TGTGCCAGCAGTGCAACTGACAGGGAACAGGGTGGCTACACCTTC
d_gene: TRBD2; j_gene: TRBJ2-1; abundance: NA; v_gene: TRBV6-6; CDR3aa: CASSYAGVRDNEQFF; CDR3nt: TGTGCCAGCAGTTATGCGGGAGTGAGGGACAATGAGCAGTTCTTC
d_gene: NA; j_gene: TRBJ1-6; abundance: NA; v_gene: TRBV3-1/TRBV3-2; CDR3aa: CASSQEGPRVKGNSPLHF; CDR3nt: TGTGCCAGCAGCCAAGAGGGCCCCAGAGTTAAGGGGAATTCACCCCTCCACTTT
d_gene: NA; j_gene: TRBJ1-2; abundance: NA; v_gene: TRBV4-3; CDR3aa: CASSQDTGQLSYGYTF; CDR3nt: TGCGCCAGCAGCCAAGATACAGGACAGCTGTCATATGGCTACACCTTC
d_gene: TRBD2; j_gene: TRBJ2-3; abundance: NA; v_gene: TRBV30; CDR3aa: CACDAGGSTDTQYF; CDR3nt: TGTGCCTGTGACGCGGGGGGGAGCACAGATACGCAGTATTTT
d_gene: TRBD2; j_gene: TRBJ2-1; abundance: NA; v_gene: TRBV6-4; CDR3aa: CASSDSTSGGYNEQFF; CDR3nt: TGTGCCAGCAGTGACTCCACTAGCGGGGGCTACAATGAGCAGTTCTTC
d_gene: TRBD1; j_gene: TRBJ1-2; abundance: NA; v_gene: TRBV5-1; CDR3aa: CASSKNRGKDGYTF; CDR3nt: TGCGCCAGCAGTAAGAACAGGGGAAAGGATGGCTACACCTTC
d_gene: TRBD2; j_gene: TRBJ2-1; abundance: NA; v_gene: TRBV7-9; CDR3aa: CASSGQTSGRGDEQFF; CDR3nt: TGTGCCAGCAGCGGCCAGACTAGCGGGAGGGGGGATGAGCAGTTCTTC
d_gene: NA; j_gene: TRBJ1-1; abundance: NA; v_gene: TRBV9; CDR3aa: CASSPRTANTEAFF; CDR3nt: TGTGCCAGCAGCCCCCGGACAGCGAACACTGAAGCTTTCTTT
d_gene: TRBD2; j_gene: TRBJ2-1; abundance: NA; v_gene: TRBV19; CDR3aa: CASSIGRTFFF; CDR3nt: TGTGCCAGTAGTATCGGGAGGACGTTTTTCTTC
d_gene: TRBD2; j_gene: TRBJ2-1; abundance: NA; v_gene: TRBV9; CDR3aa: CASSVVASGYNEQFF; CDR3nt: TGTGCCAGCAGCGTAGTGGCTAGCGGCTACAATGAGCAGTTCTTC
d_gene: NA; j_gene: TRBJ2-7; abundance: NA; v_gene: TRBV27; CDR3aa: CASSLRGFYYEQYF; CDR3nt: TGTGCCAGCAGTTTAAGGGGGTTCTACTACGAGCAGTACTTC
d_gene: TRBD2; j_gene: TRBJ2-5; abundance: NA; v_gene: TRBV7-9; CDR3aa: CASSLVSGGARGETQYF; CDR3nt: TGTGCCAGCAGCTTAGTTAGCGGGGGGGCCAGGGGAGAGACCCAGTACTTC
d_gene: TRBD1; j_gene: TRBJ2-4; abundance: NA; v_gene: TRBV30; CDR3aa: CAWSVQGSTLLAKNIQYF; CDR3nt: TGTGCCTGGAGTGTACAGGGGTCAACTCTTTTAGCCAAAAACATTCAGTACTTC
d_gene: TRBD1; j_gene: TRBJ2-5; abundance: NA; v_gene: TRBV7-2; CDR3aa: CASSPATGTGGETQYF; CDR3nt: TGTGCCAGCAGCCCCGCTACCGGGACAGGGGGCGAGACCCAGTACTTC
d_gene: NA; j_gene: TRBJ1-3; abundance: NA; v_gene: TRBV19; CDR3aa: CASTSWGHSGNTIYF; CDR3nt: TGTGCCAGTACCTCTTGGGGACACTCTGGAAACACCATATATTTT
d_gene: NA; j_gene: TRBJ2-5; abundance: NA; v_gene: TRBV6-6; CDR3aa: CASGAGVETQYF; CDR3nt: TGTGCCAGCGGGGCTGGGGTCGAGACCCAGTACTTC
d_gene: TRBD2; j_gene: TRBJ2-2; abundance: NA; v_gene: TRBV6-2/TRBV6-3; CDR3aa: CASSLAGVLNTGELFF; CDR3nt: TGTGCCAGCAGCCTAGCGGGGGTTTTGAACACCGGGGAGCTGTTTTTT
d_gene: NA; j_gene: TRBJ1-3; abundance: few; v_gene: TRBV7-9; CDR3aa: CASSPGTPRRSGNTIYF; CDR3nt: TGTGCCAGCAGCCCAGGGACTCCGAGGAGGTCTGGAAACACCATATATTTT
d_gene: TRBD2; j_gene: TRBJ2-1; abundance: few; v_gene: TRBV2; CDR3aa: CASRQGREVGFF; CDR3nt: TGTGCCAGCAGACAAGGCCGGGAGGTCGGCTTCTTC
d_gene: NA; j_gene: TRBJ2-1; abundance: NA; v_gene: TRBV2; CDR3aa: CASSGAGQYNEQFF; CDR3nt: TGTGCCAGCAGTGGAGCGGGACAGTACAATGAGCAGTTCTTC
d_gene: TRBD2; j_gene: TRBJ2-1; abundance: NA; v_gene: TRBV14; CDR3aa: CASSQARLAVTRMFF; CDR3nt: TGTGCCAGCAGCCAAGCGAGACTAGCGGTTACGAGGATGTTCTTC
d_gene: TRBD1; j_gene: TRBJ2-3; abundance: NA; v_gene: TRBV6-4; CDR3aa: CASSLNRGITDTQYF; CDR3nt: TGTGCCAGCAGTCTAAACAGGGGGATCACAGATACGCAGTATTTT
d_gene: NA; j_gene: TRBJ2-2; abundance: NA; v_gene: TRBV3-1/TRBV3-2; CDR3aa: CASSPRRGSTGELFF; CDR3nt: TGTGCCAGCAGCCCCCGACGGGGTTCCACCGGGGAGCTGTTTTTT
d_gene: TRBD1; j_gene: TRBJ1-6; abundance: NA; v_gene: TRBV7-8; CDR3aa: CASSNRDRGRIENSPLHF; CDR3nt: TGTGCCAGCAGCAACCGGGACAGGGGACGAATAGAAAATTCACCCCTCCACTTT
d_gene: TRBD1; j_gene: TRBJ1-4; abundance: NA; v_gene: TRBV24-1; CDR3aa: CATSDSDRGDEKLFF; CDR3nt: TGTGCCACCAGTGATTCCGACAGGGGGGATGAAAAACTGTTTTTT
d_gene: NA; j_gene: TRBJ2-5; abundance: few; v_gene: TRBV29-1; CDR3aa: CSVDLGSQETQYF; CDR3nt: TGCAGCGTTGATCTAGGGAGCCAAGAGACCCAGTACTTC
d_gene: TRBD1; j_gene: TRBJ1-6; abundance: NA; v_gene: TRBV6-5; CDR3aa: CASRQGTRKSPLHF; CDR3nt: TGTGCCAGCAGACAGGGGACAAGAAAATCACCCCTCCACTTT
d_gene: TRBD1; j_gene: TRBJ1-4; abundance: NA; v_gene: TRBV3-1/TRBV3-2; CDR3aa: CASSRQGWEKLFF; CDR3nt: TGTGCCAGCAGTCGACAGGGTTGGGAAAAACTGTTTTTT